The source of this T cell receptor (beta chain) is a study of shared clonotypes between healthy human individuals. Sequenced by immunoSEQ multiplex PCR; TCRdb stores in-frame clones only, minus some. The table has 2 million to 2.5 million clones, roughly 95% seen once. The CDR3 extends over 15 amino acids. Germline V gene sequence: CDR1 MDHEN, CDR2 SYDVKM. J gave up 4 bases and V 6 bases, and 8 bases lay outside the gene matches. Donation came from healthy HIV-negative adults that had no recent acute infections or vaccinations. What was sequenced was naive CD4+ T cells sorted from blood. Subset reported: CD45RA+ positively selected. V and J are TRBV28 and TRBJ2-2; TRBD1 agrees at 7 bases. This receptor was taken from a man younger than 30 in good health. CDR3 nucleotides: TGTGCCAGCAGCTGGGGAGACAGGGTCACCGGGGAGCTGTTTTTT. Its translation is CASSWGDRVTGELFF. The variable domain in full, with the rest retrieved from reference TRBV28 and TRBJ2-2, is DVKVTQSSRYLVKRTGEKVFLECVQDMDHENMFWYRQDPGLGLRLIYFSYDVKMKEKGDIPEGYSVSREKKERFSLILESASTNQTSMYLCASSWGDRVTGELFFGEGSRLTVL.